These 9 T cell receptor beta chains originate from one sample sequenced in a study of T cells after posttransplantation cyclophosphamide. The repertoire was sequenced with immunoSEQ multiplex PCR; TCRdb's copy has only in-frame clones and lacks some. Singletons are absent from the sample, which has some 16,000 clones. A marrow graft followed busulfan-fludarabine conditioning, with cyclophosphamide on days +3 and +4. The specimen was PBMCs, collected after allogeneic stem cell transplant with posttransplant cyclophosphamide. Source of these receptors: a female patient aged 30 to 40 who received an allogeneic stem cell transplant from a related donor, was CMV-positive, and had no GVHD. Certain T cells may be donor cells from the graft.

This clone was seen ten or more times. This sequence joins TRBV6-6 and TRBJ1-4; the D is unclear. Germline V lookup: CDR1 MNHNY, CDR2 SVGAGI (reference sequence). Trimming left V 11 bases short and J 2 bases short, with 15 bases between. The CDR3 spans 14 residues. As DNA, the CDR3 is TGTGCCGGTAGCAATGCGCCGACTAATGAAAAACTGTTTTTT. Encoded protein: CAGSNAPTNEKLFF.

Within the sample, this clone is medium-sized (0.01 to 0.1%). The chain links TRBV19 to TRBJ1-5, with D possibly matching TRBD1 (6 bases). The CDR3 totals 15 residues. V was cut by 10 bases and J by 3 bases, with 19 bases left in between. Germline V gene lookup returns CDR1 LNHDA and CDR2 SQIVND (reference sequence). The CDR3 sequence is CATSGGANNNQPQHF. CDR3 DNA: TGTGCCACCTCCGGGGGGGCGAACAACAATCAGCCCCAGCATTTT.

This clone was seen at least ten times. The gene calls are TRBV5-1 and TRBJ2-2; maybe TRBD2 (5 bases). Trimming took off 3 bases at V and 0 bases at J, with 9 bases between the two ends. There are 15 residues in the CDR3. Germline CDR1 reads SGHRS; CDR2 reads YFSETQ. CDR3 sequence reads: CASSSDGANTGELFF. CDR3 coding DNA: TGCGCCAGCAGCTCTGACGGGGCGAACACCGGGGAGCTGTTTTTT. Variable domain in full (rest from reference TRBV5-1 and TRBJ2-2): KAGVTQTPRYLIKTRGQQVTLSCSPISGHRSVSWYQQTPGQGLQFLFEYFSETQRNKGNFPGRFSGRQFSNSRSEMNVSTLELGDSALYLCASSSDGANTGELFFGEGSRLTVL.

There are many counts of this clone. The rearrangement uses TRBV7-9 and TRBJ2-5; D is uncertain. The germline V gene encodes CDR1 SEHNR and CDR2 FQNEAQ (reference sequence). Trimming removed 5 bases at V and 1 base at J, with 11 bases between. This CDR3 comprises 14 residues. CDR3: CASSQRQIQETQYF. The DNA of the CDR3 is TGTGCCAGCAGCCAGAGACAAATCCAAGAGACCCAGTACTTC. Full variable domain (remainder filled in from reference TRBV7-9 and TRBJ2-5): DTGVSQNPRHKITKRGQNVTFRCDPISEHNRLYWYRQTLGQGPEFLTYFQNEAQLEKSRLLSDRFSAERPKGSFSTLEIQRTEQGDSAMYLCASSQRQIQETQYFGPGTRLLVL.

In its sample, this clone was seen many times. The chain is built from TRBV11-3 and TRBJ1-1; D not certain. Germline CDR1 is SGHNT and CDR2 is YENEEA. The CDR3 extends over 14 amino acids. The V gene lost 1 base and the J gene lost 2 bases, with 8 bases spanning the gap. Here the CDR3 reads CASSLGRGNTEAFF. The CDR3 DNA reads TGTGCCAGCAGCTTAGGACGGGGAAACACTGAAGCTTTCTTT.

This clone was picked up many times. This chain joins TRBV19 and TRBJ1-5; D gene uncertain. The CDR3 consists of 14 residues. Germline CDR1 LNHDA, CDR2 SQIVND (reference sequence). Trimming pared 6 bases from V and 5 bases from J, leaving 14 bases between. The CDR3 is CASRTVQTDQPQHF. In nucleotides, the CDR3 is TGTGCCAGTAGAACCGTACAGACGGATCAGCCCCAGCATTTT.

This clone showed up many times. The chain carries TRBV4-2 and TRBJ2-7, with 11 positions matching TRBD2. The CDR3 runs to 15 residues. V was pared by 3 bases and J by 3 bases, with 4 bases of the junction left unmatched. Germline CDR1 is LGHNA and CDR2 is YNFKEQ. For the CDR3, the DNA is TGTGCCAGCAGCCAGACTAGCGGGACCGGCTACGAGCAGTACTTC. It specifies CASSQTSGTGYEQYF.

This clone has just a few counts. With only one base between it and a far larger clone, this is likely a read error. J is TRBJ1-1 and V is TRBV6-1, with a weak D call TRBD1 (6 bases). V lost 4 bases, J lost 6 bases, and 15 bases lay in between. The length of the CDR3 is 14 residues. Germline values: CDR1 MNHNS, CDR2 SASEGT. The CDR3 loop is CASSGSRQAAEAFF. The DNA of the CDR3 is TGTGCCAGCAGTGGCTCGAGACAGGCCGCTGAAGCTTTCTTT.

In this sample, this clone turned up a few times. This sequence joins TRBV9 and TRBJ2-2; possibly TRBD2 for D (6 bases). V was shortened by 1 base and J by 4 bases, with 20 bases between the two germline ends. This CDR3 is built from 18 residues. Germline V gene sequence: CDR1 SGDLS, CDR2 YYNGEE. In nucleotides, the CDR3 is TGTGCCAGCAGCGTATCTTTGGAGGGGCACACGGGCACCGGGGAGCTGTTTTTT. It specifies CASSVSLEGHTGTGELFF.